This TCR beta chain was profiled in a study of Ad26.COV2.S vaccination and SARS-CoV-2 variants. Study-level points and caveats: Once vaccination had occurred, spike-specific CD8+ and CD4+ T cell responses reportedly showed substantial breadth. Across vaccine and placebo recipients, the breadth of non-spike TCRs was similar.

Trimming removed 2 bases from V and 8 bases from J, with 24 bases in between. This CDR3 comprises 16 residues. The germline CDR1 and CDR2 sequences are SQVTM and ANQGSEA. Of note for this clone: Its matching antigen is unknown.

The treatment was: 15 to 20 received Ad26.COV2.S at low or high dose, single or two shots; several received placebo; per-sample allocation not given. Samples were taken on day 63 after the first vaccine or placebo injection. Spike of the Wuhan-strain SARS-CoV-2 was expressed by an Ad26 vector, which formed the vaccine. The method was immunoSEQ multiplex PCR; TCRdb's version includes in-frame clones alone and lacks a portion of them. The sample includes about 400,000 clones, approximately 91% of them seen just once. This chain links TRBV29-1 with TRBJ1-2, with D possibly being TRBD1 (5 bases). The source was peripheral blood, collected in a trial of Ad26.COV2.S vaccine versus placebo. This clonotype was sampled from a person between 18 and 65 years old who received the Ad26.COV2.S COVID-19 vaccine or a placebo. CDR3 sequence: CSVEPGADLLPAGYTF. For the CDR3, the DNA is TGCAGCGTTGAACCCGGGGCCGATCTTCTTCCGGCGGGCTACACCTTC. The full variable domain, its missing parts supplied by reference TRBV29-1 and TRBJ1-2, is SAVISQKPSRDICQRGTSLTIQCQVDSQVTMMFWYRQQPGQSLTLIATANQGSEATYESGFVIDKFPISRPNLTFSTLTVSNMSPEDSSIYLCSVEPGADLLPAGYTFGSGTRLTVV.